Sequencing of this TCR beta chain was carried out in a study of blood T cell repertoires in COVID-19. Study at large: The study drew acute and convalescent COVID-19 samples from the United States, Italy and Spain. PBMCs, B-cell-depleted T cells, or T cells were the source of the cDNA or gDNA that made up the material.

Per the study methods: Estimates of nucleated cell counts were drawn from the amplification of reference gene primers. Libraries were prepared by immunoSEQ multiplex PCR; TCRdb keeps only in-frame clonotypes and omits some of them. V, J and clone size derive from that table, while D and trimming were established from the DNA sequence. The sample has approximately 240,000 clones; less than 90% are singletons. Turning to this clone: The same CDR3 also results from other DNA sequences found in this sample.

This CDR3 comprises 15 residues. The ends lost 1 base at V and 3 bases at J; junction bases unmatched: 1. Germline V gene data show CDR1 as SEHNR and CDR2 as FQNEAQ (reference sequence). This TCR derives from a woman older than 75 with active or convalescent COVID-19. The chain recombines TRBV7-9 with TRBJ2-1, with 9 bases aligning to TRBD1. Sequenced input: peripheral blood. The DNA of the CDR3 is TGTGCCAGCAGCTTAGAGGGACAGGGCTACAATGAGCAGTTCTTC. It translates to CASSLEGQGYNEQFF.